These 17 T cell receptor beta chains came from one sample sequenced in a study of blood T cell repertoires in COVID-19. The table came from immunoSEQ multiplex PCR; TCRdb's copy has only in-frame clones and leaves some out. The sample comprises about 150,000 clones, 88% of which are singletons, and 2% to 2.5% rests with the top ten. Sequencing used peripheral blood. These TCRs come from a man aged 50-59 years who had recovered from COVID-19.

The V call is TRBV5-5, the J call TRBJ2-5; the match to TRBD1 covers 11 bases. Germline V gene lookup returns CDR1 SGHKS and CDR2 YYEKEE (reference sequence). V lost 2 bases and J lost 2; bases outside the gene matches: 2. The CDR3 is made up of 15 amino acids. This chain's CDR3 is CASSFGTGGQETQYF. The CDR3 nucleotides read TGTGCCAGCAGCTTTGGGACAGGGGGGCAAGAGACCCAGTACTTC.

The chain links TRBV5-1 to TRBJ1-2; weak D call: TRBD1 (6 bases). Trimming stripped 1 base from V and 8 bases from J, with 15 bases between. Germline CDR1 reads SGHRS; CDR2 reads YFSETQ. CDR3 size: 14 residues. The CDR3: CASSLSGTRAGYTF. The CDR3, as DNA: TGCGCCAGCAGCTTGTCAGGGACACGGGCGGGCTACACCTTC. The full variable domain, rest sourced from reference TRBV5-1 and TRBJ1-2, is KAGVTQTPRYLIKTRGQQVTLSCSPISGHRSVSWYQQTPGQGLQFLFEYFSETQRNKGNFPGRFSGRQFSNSRSEMNVSTLELGDSALYLCASSLSGTRAGYTFGSGTRLTVV.

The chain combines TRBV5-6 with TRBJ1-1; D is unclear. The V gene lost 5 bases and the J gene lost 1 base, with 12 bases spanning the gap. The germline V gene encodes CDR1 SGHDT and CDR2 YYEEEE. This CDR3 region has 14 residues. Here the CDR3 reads CASRDDRGNTEAFF. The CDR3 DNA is TGTGCCAGCAGGGACGACCGGGGGAACACTGAAGCTTTCTTT.

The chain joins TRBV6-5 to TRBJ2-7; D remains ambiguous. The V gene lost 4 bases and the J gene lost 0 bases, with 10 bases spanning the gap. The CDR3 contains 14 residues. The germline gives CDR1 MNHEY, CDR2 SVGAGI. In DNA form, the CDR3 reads TGTGCCAGCAGTTTAAAGCCTAACTCCTACGAGCAGTACTTC. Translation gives CASSLKPNSYEQYF.

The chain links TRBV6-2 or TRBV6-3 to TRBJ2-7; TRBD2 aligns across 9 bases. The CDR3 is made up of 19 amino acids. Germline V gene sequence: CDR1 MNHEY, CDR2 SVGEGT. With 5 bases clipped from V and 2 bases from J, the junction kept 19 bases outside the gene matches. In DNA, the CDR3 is TGTGCCAGCAGTCCCTCCCCCGGTGGTAGCGGGGGCCTAACCTACGAGCAGTACTTC. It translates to CASSPSPGGSGGLTYEQYF.

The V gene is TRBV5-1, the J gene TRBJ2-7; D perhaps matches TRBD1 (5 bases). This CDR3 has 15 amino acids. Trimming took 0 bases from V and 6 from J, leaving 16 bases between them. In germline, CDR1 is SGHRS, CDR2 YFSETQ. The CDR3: CASSLVPGLGAEQYF. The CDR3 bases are TGCGCCAGCAGCTTGGTTCCAGGCTTAGGGGCCGAGCAGTACTTC.

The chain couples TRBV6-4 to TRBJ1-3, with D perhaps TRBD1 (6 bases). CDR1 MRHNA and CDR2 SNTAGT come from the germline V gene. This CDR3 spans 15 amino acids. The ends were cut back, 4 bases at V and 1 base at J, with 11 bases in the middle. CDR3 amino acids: CASSVLDRSGNTIYF. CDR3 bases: TGTGCCAGCAGTGTCTTGGACAGATCTGGAAACACCATATATTTT.

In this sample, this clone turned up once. The CDR3 DNA sequence: TGCGCCAGCAGTGTGGACAGGGCGACCTACGAGCAGTACTTC. This sequence encodes CASSVDRATYEQYF. This chain uses TRBV10-1 with TRBJ2-7, with 8 nucleotides matching TRBD1. Germline CDR1 reads WNHNN; CDR2 reads SYGVQD (reference sequence). The CDR3 totals 14 residues. V trimming: 4 bases; J trimming: 2 bases; junction bases outside the gene matches: 4.

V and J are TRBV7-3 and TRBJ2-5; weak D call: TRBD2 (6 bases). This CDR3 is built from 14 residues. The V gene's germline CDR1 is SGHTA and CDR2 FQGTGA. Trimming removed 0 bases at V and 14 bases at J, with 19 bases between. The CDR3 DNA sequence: TGTGCCAGCAGCTTAACGCTAAACGACGGGGGTGTATACTTC. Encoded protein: CASSLTLNDGGVYF. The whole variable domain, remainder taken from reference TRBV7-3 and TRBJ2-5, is GAGVSQTPSNKVTEKGKYVELRCDPISGHTALYWYRQSLGQGPEFLIYFQGTGAADDSGLPNDRFFAVRPEGSVSTLKIQRTERGDSAVYLCASSLTLNDGGVYFGPGTRLLVL.

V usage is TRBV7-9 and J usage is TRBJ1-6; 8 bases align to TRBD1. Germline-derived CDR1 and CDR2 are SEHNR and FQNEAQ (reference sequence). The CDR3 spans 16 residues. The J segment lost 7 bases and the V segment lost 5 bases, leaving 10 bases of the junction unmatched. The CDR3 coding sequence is TGTGCCAGCAGCCGCTACAGGGGGGAGTTGAATTCACCCCTCCACTTT. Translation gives CASSRYRGELNSPLHF.

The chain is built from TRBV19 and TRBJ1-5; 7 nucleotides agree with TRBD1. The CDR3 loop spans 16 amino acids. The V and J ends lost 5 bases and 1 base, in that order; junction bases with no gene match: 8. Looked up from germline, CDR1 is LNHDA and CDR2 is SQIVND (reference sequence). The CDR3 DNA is TGTGCCAGTAGTCTCGGGACAGTGGGAAGCAATCAGCCCCAGCATTTT. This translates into CASSLGTVGSNQPQHF.

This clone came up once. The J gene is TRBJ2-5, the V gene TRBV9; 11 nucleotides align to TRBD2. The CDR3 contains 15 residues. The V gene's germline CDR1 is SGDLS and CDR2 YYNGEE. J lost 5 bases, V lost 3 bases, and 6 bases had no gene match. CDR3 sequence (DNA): TGTGCCAGCAGCGAAGTAGCGGGGGGGTGGGAGACCCAGTACTTC. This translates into CASSEVAGGWETQYF.

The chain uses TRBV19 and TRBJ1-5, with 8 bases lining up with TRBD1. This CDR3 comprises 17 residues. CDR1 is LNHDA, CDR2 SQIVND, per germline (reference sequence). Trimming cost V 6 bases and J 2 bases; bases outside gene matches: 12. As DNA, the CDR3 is TGTGCCAGTAGCCTTATCCGATCGACAGGGGGCAATCAGCCCCAGCATTTT. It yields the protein CASSLIRSTGGNQPQHF.

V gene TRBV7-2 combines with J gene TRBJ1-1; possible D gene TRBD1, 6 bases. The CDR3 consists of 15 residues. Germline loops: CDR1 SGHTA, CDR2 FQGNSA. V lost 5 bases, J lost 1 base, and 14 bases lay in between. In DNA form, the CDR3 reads TGTGCCAGCAGCCAGGGCGGGGGCTGGAACACTGAAGCTTTCTTT. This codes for CASSQGGGWNTEAFF.

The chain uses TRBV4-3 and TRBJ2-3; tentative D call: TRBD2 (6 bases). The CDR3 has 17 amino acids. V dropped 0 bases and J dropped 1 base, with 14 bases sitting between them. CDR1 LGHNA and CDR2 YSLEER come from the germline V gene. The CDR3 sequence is CASSQDLRASGTDTQYF. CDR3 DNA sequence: TGCGCCAGCAGCCAAGATTTGCGGGCTAGCGGCACAGATACGCAGTATTTT.

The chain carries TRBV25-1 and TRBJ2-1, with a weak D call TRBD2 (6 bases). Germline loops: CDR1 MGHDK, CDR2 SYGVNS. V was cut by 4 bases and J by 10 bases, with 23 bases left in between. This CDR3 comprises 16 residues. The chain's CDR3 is CASSGSSGGEFKEQFF. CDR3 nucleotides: TGTGCCAGCAGTGGCAGCAGCGGAGGGGAATTTAAAGAGCAGTTCTTC.

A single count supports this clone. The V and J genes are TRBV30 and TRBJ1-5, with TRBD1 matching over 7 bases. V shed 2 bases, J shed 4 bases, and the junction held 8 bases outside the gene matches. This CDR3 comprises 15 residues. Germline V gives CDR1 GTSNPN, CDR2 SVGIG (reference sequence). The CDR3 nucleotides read TGTGCCTGGAGTCATTGGGGACAGCCTAATCAGCCCCAGCATTTT. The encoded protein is CAWSHWGQPNQPQHF.